Listed here are 30 T cell receptor beta chains from one sample, sequenced in a study of control samples from healthy donors and cancer patients. Sequencing was performed with immunoSEQ multiplex PCR; in TCRdb, only in-frame clones are kept and a portion is missing. The sample consists of about 150,000 clones, under 95% of them appearing once. The sequenced sample consisted of blood. These receptor sequences come from a man younger than 35 in good health.

The chain has TRBV6-5 and TRBJ2-7, with D perhaps matching TRBD1 or TRBD2 (6 bases each). The germline V and J ends were trimmed by 7 bases and 1 base, with 14 bases remaining between them. The germline CDR1 and CDR2 sequences are MNHEY and SVGAGI. This CDR3 has 14 amino acids. The CDR3 DNA reads TGTGCCAGCACCCGGGGGCCTGGATCCTACGAGCAGTACTTC. This sequence encodes CASTRGPGSYEQYF.

The V gene is TRBV7-8, the J gene TRBJ1-6, with D tentatively TRBD1 (5 bases). The length of the CDR3 is 16 residues. The germline V and J ends were trimmed by 3 bases and 9 bases, with 18 bases remaining between them. The V gene's germline CDR1 is SGHVS and CDR2 FQNEAQ. Here the CDR3 reads CASSFSGRVRSSPLHF. In DNA form, the CDR3 reads TGTGCCAGCAGCTTTTCCGGCAGGGTTAGGTCTTCACCCCTCCACTTT. The complete variable domain, with remaining parts taken from reference TRBV7-8 and TRBJ1-6, reads GAGVSQSPRYKVAKRGQDVALRCDPISGHVSLFWYQQALGQGPEFLTYFQNEAQLDKSGLPSDRFFAERPEGSVSTLKIQRTQQEDSAVYLCASSFSGRVRSSPLHFGNGTRLTVT.

The chain uses TRBV28 and TRBJ2-7, with 8 bases lining up with TRBD2. Germline V gene sequence: CDR1 MDHEN, CDR2 SYDVKM. This CDR3 has 14 residues. Trimming took 5 bases from V and 1 from J; bases not matched to a gene: 4. CDR3 sequence (DNA): TGTGCCAGCAGTGTAGCGGGATTATCCTACGAGCAGTACTTC. Translating it yields CASSVAGLSYEQYF.

This chain uses TRBV29-1 with TRBJ2-5; weak D call: TRBD2 (5 bases). Trimming stripped 3 bases from V and 5 bases from J, with 10 bases between. The CDR3 runs to 12 residues. Germline values: CDR1 SQVTM, CDR2 ANQGSEA. CDR3: CSVEEVMETQYF. The CDR3, as DNA: TGCAGCGTTGAGGAGGTTATGGAGACCCAGTACTTC.

This chain uses TRBV19 with TRBJ2-3; the match to TRBD2 covers 7 bases. CDR3 length: 14 residues. Germline CDR1 and CDR2: LNHDA and SQIVND (reference sequence). V was pared by 3 bases and J by 3 bases, with 3 bases of the junction left unmatched. The CDR3 sequence is CASSIGTTTDTQYF. The CDR3, as DNA: TGTGCCAGTAGTATCGGGACTACTACAGATACGCAGTATTTT.

V usage is TRBV4-1 and J usage is TRBJ2-2; TRBD1 matches at 10 bases. Germline V gene sequence: CDR1 MGHRA, CDR2 YSYEKL. The CDR3 is 15 residues long. V lost 3 bases, J lost 4 bases, and 2 bases stayed unmatched. Here the CDR3 reads CASSQGQGPTGELFF. The CDR3 DNA reads as TGCGCCAGCAGCCAGGGACAGGGGCCCACCGGGGAGCTGTTTTTT.

In the case of this clone: The junction departs from the called germline gene at one end, perhaps through a read error. The chain employs TRBV5-5 and TRBJ2-7, with TRBD2 as a possible D gene (5 bases). CDR1 SGHKS and CDR2 YYEKEE come from the germline V gene (reference sequence). The CDR3 runs 16 residues. CDR3: CASSLKGTLAYGFPDF. The CDR3 DNA reads TGTGCCAGCAGCTTGAAAGGTACTCTAGCTTACGGGTTCCCGGACTTC. Supplemented by reference TRBV5-5 and TRBJ2-7, the full variable domain reads DAGVTQSPTHLIKTRGQQVTLRCSPISGHKSVSWYQQVLGQGPQFIFQYYEKEERGRGNFPDRFSARQFPNYSSELNVNALLLGDSALYLCASSLKGTLAYGFPDFGPGTRLTVT.

The V and J genes are TRBV30 and TRBJ1-1; weak D call: TRBD1 (5 bases). The germline V gene has CDR1 GTSNPN and CDR2 SVGIG (reference sequence). The V end lost 1 base, the J end lost 8 bases, and 23 bases lay between the germline ends. This CDR3 spans 16 amino acids. CDR3: CAWSEHRGAWFKEAFF. The CDR3 DNA sequence: TGTGCCTGGAGTGAACATCGAGGGGCGTGGTTCAAAGAAGCTTTCTTT.

This clone was seen a single time. A junction end diverges from the germline sequence, so it may reflect a read error. The J gene is TRBJ1-1, the V gene TRBV5-5; the D is unclear. CDR1 and CDR2 from the germline V gene are SGHKS and YYEKEE (reference sequence). This CDR3 contains 14 residues. CDR3 nucleotides: TGTGCCAGCAACTTGGTGGGATGGGACACTGAAGCTTTCTTT. It specifies CASNLVGWDTEAFF.

V and J are TRBV5-6 and TRBJ1-2; D possibly corresponds to TRBD1 (5 bases). V shed 2 bases and J shed 0 bases, with 11 bases lying between them. CDR3 length equals 15 residues. In germline, CDR1 is SGHDT, CDR2 YYEEEE. Written as DNA, the CDR3 is TGTGCCAGCAGCTTATTTGGGGCGGCTAACTATGGCTACACCTTC. It is translated as CASSLFGAANYGYTF.

This clone was seen only once. The CDR3 DNA is TGTGCCAGCCTTCGACAGTCAGGAACTGAAGCTTTCTTT. This encodes CASLRQSGTEAFF. The chain has TRBV3-1 (or the pseudogene TRBV3-2) and TRBJ1-1; D may be TRBD1 (5 bases). Germline V gene sequence: CDR1 LGHDT, CDR2 YNNKEL (reference sequence). Trimming removed 8 bases at V and 5 bases at J, with 15 bases between. The CDR3 covers 13 residues.

The CDR3 DNA reads TGTGCCAGTAGTAGAGGGACAACATACAATGAGCAGTTCTTC. Translated: CASSRGTTYNEQFF. This chain links TRBV19 with TRBJ2-1, with D possibly matching TRBD1 (6 bases). Trimming took 4 bases from V and 4 from J, leaving 11 bases between them. CDR3 length: 14 amino acids. Germline lookup yields CDR1 LNHDA and CDR2 SQIVND (reference sequence).

The V and J genes are TRBV7-3 and TRBJ2-3; no clear D gene. The CDR3 consists of 15 residues. V shed 2 bases and J shed 4 bases, with 13 bases lying between them. Germline V gene lookup returns CDR1 SGHTA and CDR2 FQGTGA. CDR3 nucleotides: TGTGCCAGCAGCTTATACTCCGCCGCATCAGATACGCAGTATTTT. Translated: CASSLYSAASDTQYF.

This chain joins TRBV3-1 (or the pseudogene TRBV3-2) and TRBJ1-6; tentatively, D is TRBD1 (5 bases). Germline CDR1 is LGHDT and CDR2 is YNNKEL (reference sequence). This CDR3 has 14 amino acids. Trimming stripped 2 bases from V and 10 bases from J, with 12 bases between. Here the CDR3 DNA reads TGTGCCAGCAGCCAAAGGCAGGGAGGATCACCCCTCCACTTT. It encodes CASSQRQGGSPLHF.

This chain connects TRBV6-1 to TRBJ1-2; 12 nucleotides line up with TRBD1. The V gene end was trimmed by 1 base and the J gene end by 5 bases; junction bases not matched to a gene: 5. This CDR3 has 16 amino acids. Germline V gene sequence: CDR1 MNHNS, CDR2 SASEGT. The CDR3 reads CASSEDPGQGAYGYTF. In DNA, the CDR3 is TGTGCCAGCAGTGAAGACCCGGGACAGGGGGCATATGGCTACACCTTC.

This chain links TRBV6-5 with TRBJ1-5, with D unclear. The germline V and J ends were trimmed by 5 bases and 2 bases, with 10 bases remaining between them. The CDR3 totals 14 residues. Per germline, CDR1 MNHEY and CDR2 SVGAGI. CDR3 nucleotide sequence: TGTGCCAGCAGTCCGGACCGTGGCAATCAGCCCCAGCATTTT. Protein product: CASSPDRGNQPQHF.

The CDR3 nucleotides read TGTGCCAGCAGTTACCAGGGGCACTACGAGCAGTACTTC. It encodes CASSYQGHYEQYF. This chain uses TRBV6-6 with TRBJ2-7; maybe TRBD1 (6 bases). CDR1 and CDR2 (germline): MNHNY, SVGAGI (reference sequence). The CDR3 sequence is 13 residues long. V shed 2 bases and J shed 3 bases, with 8 bases lying between them.

The chain recombines TRBV6-5 with TRBJ2-7, with D maybe TRBD1 (5 bases). V gave up 7 bases and J gave up 6 bases, with 19 bases separating them. Germline V gene sequence: CDR1 MNHEY, CDR2 SVGAGI. The CDR3 covers 14 residues. The CDR3: CASMGRLQGAEQYF. The CDR3 nucleotides read TGTGCCAGCATGGGAAGGCTTCAAGGGGCCGAGCAGTACTTC.

V gene TRBV14 combines with J gene TRBJ1-1; TRBD1 is a possible D gene (6 bases). Germline CDR1 is SGHDN and CDR2 is FVKESK. V lost 1 base, J lost 5 bases, and 17 bases lay in between. The CDR3 totals 16 residues. CDR3 sequence (DNA): TGTGCCAGCAGCCAAGGGAACGGGGGGCGGGAGACTGAAGCTTTCTTT. Its translation: CASSQGNGGRETEAFF.

The chain carries TRBV27 and TRBJ1-5; possible D gene TRBD1, 5 bases. This CDR3 comprises 15 residues. CDR1 and CDR2 (germline): MNHEY, SMNVEV (reference sequence). V lost 5 bases, J lost 4 bases, and 15 bases lay in between. CDR3 in amino acids: CASSDEGAKNQPQHF. In DNA form, the CDR3 reads TGTGCCAGCAGTGACGAAGGGGCAAAAAATCAGCCCCAGCATTTT.

Comments on this clone: Its ends do not fully match the called genes, so a read error is possible. The chain joins TRBV30 to TRBJ2-7; 9 nucleotides line up with TRBD1. This CDR3 is built from 11 residues. In germline, CDR1 is GTSNPN, CDR2 SVGIG (reference sequence). The CDR3 DNA reads as TGTGCCTGGGATGGGACAGGGAAGATGGCCTTC. Amino acids: CAWDGTGKMAF. Combining the CDR3 with reference TRBV30 and TRBJ2-7 gives the whole variable domain SQTIHQWPATLVQPVGSPLSLECTVEGTSNPNLYWYRQAAGRGLQLLFYSVGIGQISSEVPQNLSASRPQDRQFILSSKKLLLSDSGFYLCAWDGTGKMAFGPGTRLTVT.

The V call is TRBV5-8, the J call TRBJ2-5, with D uncertain. This CDR3 is built from 15 residues. V was trimmed by 0 bases and J by 2 bases, leaving 11 bases between them. Germline CDR1 and CDR2: SGHTS and YDEGEE. The CDR3 here is CASSLAAAIQETQYF. The CDR3, as DNA: TGTGCCAGCAGCTTGGCCGCGGCTATACAAGAGACCCAGTACTTC.

The V call is TRBV21-1, the J call TRBJ1-5; the table's TRBD1 call for D was not verified on the DNA. TRBV21-1 is an annotated pseudogene. This CDR3 comprises 14 residues. CDR3 sequence (DNA): TGTGCCAGCAGCAGAGGGACAGGGGATCAGCCCCAGCATTTT. Amino acids: CASSRGTGDQPQHF.

This chain joins TRBV19 and TRBJ2-5; possible D gene TRBD1, 5 bases. The CDR3 has 17 residues. Germline lookup yields CDR1 LNHDA and CDR2 SQIVND (reference sequence). V lost 0 bases to trimming and J lost 0 bases, with 14 bases between them. In DNA form, the CDR3 reads TGTGCCAGTAGTATAGATCGGCAGGGCGCCGACCAAGAGACCCAGTACTTC. Its translation is CASSIDRQGADQETQYF. Drawing the rest from reference TRBV19 and TRBJ2-5, the complete variable domain is DGGITQSPKYLFRKEGQNVTLSCEQNLNHDAMYWYRQDPGQGLRLIYYSQIVNDFQKGDIAEGYSVSREKKESFPLTVTSAQKNPTAFYLCASSIDRQGADQETQYFGPGTRLLVL.

V is TRBV27 and J is TRBJ2-7, with 8 positions matching TRBD1. In germline, CDR1 is MNHEY, CDR2 SMNVEV (reference sequence). The junction had 14 bases not matched to a gene; V was cut back by 6 bases and J by 7 bases. CDR3 length equals 15 residues. CDR3 sequence reads: CASRDLQTGEYEQYF. CDR3 DNA sequence: TGTGCCAGCAGAGACCTTCAGACAGGGGAGTATGAGCAGTACTTC.

The chain recombines TRBV9 with TRBJ2-7; tentative D call: TRBD2 (5 bases). This CDR3 is 12 amino acids long. Trimming took 7 bases from V and 3 from J, leaving 11 bases between them. Germline V gives CDR1 SGDLS, CDR2 YYNGEE. The CDR3 bases are TGTGCCAGCGGCGGAGGCCTCTACGAGCAGTACTTC. It specifies CASGGGLYEQYF.

The J gene is TRBJ2-3, the V gene TRBV30; D unresolved. Germline CDR1 GTSNPN, CDR2 SVGIG (reference sequence). V was clipped by 2 bases and J by 4 bases, with 19 bases between them. This CDR3 has 16 amino acids. CDR3 DNA sequence: TGTGCCTGGAGTCCCGACGGCCCCGGCGGCGCAGATACGCAGTATTTT. This gives the protein CAWSPDGPGGADTQYF.

This clone was found a few times. J is TRBJ2-1 and V is TRBV25-1, with D unresolved. This CDR3 spans 17 amino acids. The germline gives CDR1 MGHDK, CDR2 SYGVNS. Trimming took off 7 bases at V and 0 bases at J, with 19 bases between the two ends. CDR3 sequence reads: CASTPPSPRSSYNEQFF. In DNA form, the CDR3 reads TGTGCCAGCACCCCACCCTCGCCCCGAAGCTCCTACAATGAGCAGTTCTTC. Filled out from reference TRBV25-1 and TRBJ2-1, the complete variable domain reads EADIYQTPRYLVIGTGKKITLECSQTMGHDKMYWYQQDPGMELHLIHYSYGVNSTEKGDLSSESTVSRIRTEHFPLTLESARPSHTSQYLCASTPPSPRSSYNEQFFGPGTRLTVL.

The chain recombines TRBV18 with TRBJ2-1; D is ambiguous. V dropped 3 bases and J dropped 10 bases, with 7 bases sitting between them. Per the germline V gene, CDR1 is KGHSH and CDR2 is LQKENI. The CDR3 contains 11 residues. This CDR3 is CASSPQREQFF. The CDR3 DNA reads TGTGCCAGCTCACCCCAGAGAGAGCAGTTCTTC.

The chain couples TRBV9 to TRBJ1-1; D is undetermined. The CDR3 has 15 residues. Germline CDR1 and CDR2: SGDLS and YYNGEE. The V end was cut by 4 bases, the J end by 3 bases, with 16 bases between. The CDR3 region is CASSLSPGSHTEAFF. CDR3 in DNA: TGTGCCAGCAGCTTATCCCCCGGCAGTCACACTGAAGCTTTCTTT.